This T cell receptor beta chain came from a study of regulatory T cells in long-lasting Graves disease. The sample holds a few counts of this clonotype. The junction departs from germline at one end; a sequencing error may be responsible. Assembly of TCR beta libraries relied on iRepertoire HTBI primers together with Arm-PCR of CDR3 regions. TCRdb ran MiXCR on the multiplex PCR reads and lists one entry per CDR3 protein. The repertoire holds roughly 520,000 distinct CDR3 sequences, with more than 10% as singletons. Described time point: newly diagnosed GD, antithyroid drugs for less than 3 months. PBMC-extracted RNA yielded the TCR library. The CDR3 loop spans 14 amino acids. Germline CDR1 reads MGHDK; CDR2 reads SYGVNS. These data were also reused for a study on T cells in Graves' hyperthyroidism and ophthalmopathy.

This receptor was taken from a woman aged 25 to 39 with Graves disease. The sequences come from peripheral blood mononuclear cells (PBMCs), collected at new diagnosis, from a patient treated with antithyroid drugs. The chain links TRBV25-1 to TRBJ2-7; D is perhaps TRBD2 (5 bases). CDR3 region: CTSSPRGGPYEQYF. CDR3 DNA sequence: TGTACCAGCAGTCCCCGCGGAGGCCCTTACGAGCAGTACTTC.